Sequencing of this TCR beta chain was carried out in a study of shared clonotypes between healthy human individuals. This CDR3 spans 14 amino acids. The V gene's germline CDR1 is LNHDA and CDR2 SQIVND (reference sequence). J gave up 1 base and V 8 bases, and 7 bases lay outside the gene matches. About this clone: Its antigen is currently unknown.

Terminally differentiated effector memory CD45RA+ cells were excluded by CCR7 positive selection of CD45RO-negative cells. Produced via immunoSEQ multiplex PCR; TCRdb's table is partial and in-frame only. The table has about 2.1 million clones, 80% to 95% seen once. Study-level results: The authors sampled blood alone, and tissue repertoires likely differ.

This clonotype was sampled from a man aged 18 to 30 in good health. Some clones in this sample may be carry-over from other donors' samples. The genes are TRBV19 and TRBJ1-1; 7 bases match TRBD1. The sequencing sample was made of naive CD8+ T cells from PBMCs. This CDR3 is CASSSRDRNTEAFF. CDR3 sequence (DNA): TGTGCCAGTTCTAGCCGGGACAGGAACACTGAAGCTTTCTTT.